This T cell receptor (beta chain) derives from a study of long-term antiretroviral therapy in people with HIV. Study-wide points: HIV repertoire CDR3 lengths ranged less widely than those of controls.

Worth noting for this clone: The target antigen is unknown.

The CDR3 is 14 amino acids. The ends were cut back, 1 base at V and 2 bases at J, with 6 bases in the middle. The germline V gene encodes CDR1 SGHVS and CDR2 FQNEAQ. The assay, immunoSEQ v3.0, was run at survey level. Per-sample sequencing targets were about 40,000-55,000 T-cell genomes. Clones were read by immunoSEQ multiplex PCR, and TCRdb kept only the in-frame ones, dropping some. The data show 9,500 to 12,000 clones, with 81% seen just once and around 18% held by the top ten. Treatment for all HIV-infected participants took place in the United States. The specimen was unsorted PBMCs, collected 1.8 years after starting antiretroviral therapy. This sequence originates from a middle-aged man with HIV. The V call is TRBV7-8, the J call TRBJ1-3; D is unclear. The CDR3 loop is CASSLEGPGNTIYF. The CDR3 nucleotides are TGTGCCAGCAGCTTAGAAGGGCCTGGAAACACCATATATTTT.